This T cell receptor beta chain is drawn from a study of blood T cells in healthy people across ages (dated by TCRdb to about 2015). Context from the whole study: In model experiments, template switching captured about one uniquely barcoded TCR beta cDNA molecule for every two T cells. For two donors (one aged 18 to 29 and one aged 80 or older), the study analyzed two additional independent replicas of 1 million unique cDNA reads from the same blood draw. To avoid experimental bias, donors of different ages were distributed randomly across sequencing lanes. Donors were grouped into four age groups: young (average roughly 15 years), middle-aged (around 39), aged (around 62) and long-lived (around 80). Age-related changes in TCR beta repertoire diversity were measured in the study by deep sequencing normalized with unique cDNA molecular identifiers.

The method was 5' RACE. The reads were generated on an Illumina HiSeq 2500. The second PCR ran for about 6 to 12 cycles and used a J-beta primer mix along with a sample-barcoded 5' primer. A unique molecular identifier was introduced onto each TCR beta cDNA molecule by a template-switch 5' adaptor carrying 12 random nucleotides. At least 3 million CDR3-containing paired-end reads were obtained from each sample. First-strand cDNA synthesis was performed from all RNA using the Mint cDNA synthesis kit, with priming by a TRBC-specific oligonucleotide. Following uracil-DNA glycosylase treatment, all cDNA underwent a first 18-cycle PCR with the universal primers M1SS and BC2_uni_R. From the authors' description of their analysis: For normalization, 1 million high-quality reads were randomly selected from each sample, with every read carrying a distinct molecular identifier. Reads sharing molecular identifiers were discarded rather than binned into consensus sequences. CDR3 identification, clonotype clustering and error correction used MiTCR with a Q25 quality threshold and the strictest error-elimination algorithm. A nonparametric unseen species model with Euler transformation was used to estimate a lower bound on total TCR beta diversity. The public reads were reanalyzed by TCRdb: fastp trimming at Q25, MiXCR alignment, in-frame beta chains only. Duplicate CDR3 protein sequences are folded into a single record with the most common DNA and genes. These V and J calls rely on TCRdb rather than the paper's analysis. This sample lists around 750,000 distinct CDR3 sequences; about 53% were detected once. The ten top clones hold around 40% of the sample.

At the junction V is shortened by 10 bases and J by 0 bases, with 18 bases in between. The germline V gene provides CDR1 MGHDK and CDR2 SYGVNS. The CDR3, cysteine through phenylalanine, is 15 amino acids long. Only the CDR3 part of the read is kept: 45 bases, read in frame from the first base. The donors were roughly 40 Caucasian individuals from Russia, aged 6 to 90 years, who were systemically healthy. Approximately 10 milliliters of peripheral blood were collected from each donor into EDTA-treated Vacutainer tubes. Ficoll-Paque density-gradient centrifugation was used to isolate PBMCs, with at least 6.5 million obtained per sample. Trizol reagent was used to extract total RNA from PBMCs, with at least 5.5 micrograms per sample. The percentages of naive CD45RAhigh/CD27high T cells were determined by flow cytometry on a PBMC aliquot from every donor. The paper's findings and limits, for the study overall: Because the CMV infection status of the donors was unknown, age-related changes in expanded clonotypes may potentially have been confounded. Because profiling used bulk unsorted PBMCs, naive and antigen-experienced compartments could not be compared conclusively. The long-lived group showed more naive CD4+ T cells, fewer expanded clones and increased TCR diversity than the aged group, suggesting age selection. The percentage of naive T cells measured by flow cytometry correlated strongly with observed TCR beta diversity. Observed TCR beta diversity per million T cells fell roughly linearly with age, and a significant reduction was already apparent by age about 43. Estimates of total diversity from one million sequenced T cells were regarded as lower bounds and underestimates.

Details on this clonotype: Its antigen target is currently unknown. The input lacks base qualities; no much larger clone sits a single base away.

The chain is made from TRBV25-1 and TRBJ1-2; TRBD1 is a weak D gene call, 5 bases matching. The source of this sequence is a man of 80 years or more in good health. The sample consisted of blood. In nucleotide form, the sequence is TGTGCCACTATGGGAGGGGAATACTCTAACTATGGCTACACCTTC. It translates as CATMGGEYSNYGYTF.